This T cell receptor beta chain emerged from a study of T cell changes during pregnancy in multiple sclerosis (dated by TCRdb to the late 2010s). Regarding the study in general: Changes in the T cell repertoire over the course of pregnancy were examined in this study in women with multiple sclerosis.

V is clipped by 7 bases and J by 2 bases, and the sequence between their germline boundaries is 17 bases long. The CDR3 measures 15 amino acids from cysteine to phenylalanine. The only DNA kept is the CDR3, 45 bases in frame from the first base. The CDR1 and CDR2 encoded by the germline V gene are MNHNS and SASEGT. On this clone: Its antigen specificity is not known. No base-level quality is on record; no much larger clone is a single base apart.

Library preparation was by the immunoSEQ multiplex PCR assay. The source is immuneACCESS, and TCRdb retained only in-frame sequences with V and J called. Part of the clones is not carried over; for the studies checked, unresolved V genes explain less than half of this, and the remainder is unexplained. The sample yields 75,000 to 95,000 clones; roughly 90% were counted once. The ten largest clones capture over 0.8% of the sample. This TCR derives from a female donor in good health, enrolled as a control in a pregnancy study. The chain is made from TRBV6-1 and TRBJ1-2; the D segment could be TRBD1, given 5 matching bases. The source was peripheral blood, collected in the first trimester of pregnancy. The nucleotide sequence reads TGTGCCAGCATGGCGAGGTTCGGGGGGAACTATGGCTACACCTTC. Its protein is CASMARFGGNYGYTF.